Each of the 26 T cell receptor beta chains below was sequenced from the same sample in a study of blood T cell repertoires in COVID-19. Sequencing used immunoSEQ multiplex PCR; TCRdb keeps in-frame clones, though not all of them. The table has about 400,000 clones, roughly 89% seen once; the top ten hold around 1.7%. The source material was PBMCs or T cells enriched from blood (not recorded which). The receptor source for this set is a woman under 40 who had recovered from COVID-19.

This chain links TRBV29-1 with TRBJ1-2; 7 positions match TRBD1. CDR1 SQVTM and CDR2 ANQGSEA come from the germline V gene. V dropped 1 base and J dropped 7; count of bases not matched to a gene: 6. The length of the CDR3 is 13 residues. For the CDR3, the DNA is TGCAGCGTTGAAGTCGGAGACAGGGTTGGCTACACCTTC. This codes for CSVEVGDRVGYTF. Together with reference TRBV29-1 and TRBJ1-2, the CDR3 gives the full variable domain: SAVISQKPSRDICQRGTSLTIQCQVDSQVTMMFWYRQQPGQSLTLIATANQGSEATYESGFVIDKFPISRPNLTFSTLTVSNMSPEDSSIYLCSVEVGDRVGYTFGSGTRLTVV.

The chain has TRBV7-6 and TRBJ2-2; TRBD2 aligns across 11 bases. The CDR3 is 16 amino acids. Germline V lookup: CDR1 SGHVS, CDR2 FNYEAQ. Unmatched junction bases numbered 9, after V lost 5 bases and J lost 7 bases. The CDR3 nucleotides read TGTGCCAGCAGCGCTGGGACTAGCGGACCCCTCGGGGAGCTGTTTTTT. Residues: CASSAGTSGPLGELFF.

The gene calls are TRBV28 and TRBJ1-1, with D hard to call. The CDR3 extends over 13 amino acids. V shed 2 bases and J shed 0 bases, with 4 bases lying between them. Germline V gene sequence: CDR1 MDHEN, CDR2 SYDVKM. The CDR3 spells CASSLPMNTEAFF. CDR3 nucleotides: TGTGCCAGCAGTTTACCAATGAACACTGAAGCTTTCTTT.

The genes are TRBV23-1 and TRBJ2-7, with D tentatively TRBD1 (6 bases). TRBV23-1 is an ORF, and what it does is uncertain. V was trimmed by 0 bases and J by 3 bases, leaving 21 bases between them. The CDR3 consists of 18 residues. The CDR3 reads CASSQSKQGSGDLYEQYF. The DNA for the CDR3 is TGCGCCAGCAGTCAATCAAAACAGGGTTCAGGGGACCTCTACGAGCAGTACTTC.

This chain joins TRBV30 and TRBJ1-5; D not certain. Per the germline V gene, CDR1 is GTSNPN and CDR2 is SVGIG (reference sequence). The CDR3 spans 13 residues. V lost 1 base and J 5 bases, leaving 9 bases between the germline ends. CDR3 protein: CAWSEGLDQPQHF. Written as DNA, the CDR3 is TGTGCCTGGAGTGAAGGTCTAGATCAGCCCCAGCATTTT.

The table lists this clone with a count of one. Within the sample, other DNA sequences also encode this same CDR3. The V call is TRBV10-3, the J call TRBJ1-2, with D uncertain. Germline V gives CDR1 ENHRY, CDR2 SYGVKD. CDR3 size: 13 residues. V lost 0 bases to trimming and J lost 5 bases, with 7 bases between them. CDR3 sequence reads: CAISESTGYGYTF. DNA of the CDR3: TGTGCCATCAGTGAGTCGACGGGGTATGGCTACACCTTC.

The chain joins TRBV19 to TRBJ1-2, with no clear D. CDR1 is LNHDA and CDR2 is SQIVND in the germline V gene (reference sequence). The CDR3 consists of 18 residues. Trimming pared 3 bases from V and 0 bases from J, leaving 20 bases between. The CDR3 here is CASSIFRGSPSSNYGYTF. The DNA for the CDR3 is TGTGCCAGTAGTATTTTTCGCGGTAGCCCCTCTTCTAACTATGGCTACACCTTC.

The chain carries TRBV27 and TRBJ1-3; D not certain. The CDR3 covers 13 residues. CDR1 MNHEY and CDR2 SMNVEV come from the germline V gene (reference sequence). V lost 2 bases and J lost 1, with 3 bases in between. CDR3 sequence (DNA): TGTGCCAGCAGTTTACGGTCTGGAAACACCATATATTTT. Translating it yields CASSLRSGNTIYF.

This clone was seen a single time. The V and J genes are TRBV9 and TRBJ1-2, with D possibly TRBD1 on 6 matching bases. CDR3 length equals 14 residues. Germline V gene data show CDR1 as SGDLS and CDR2 as YYNGEE. V lost 0 bases and J lost 8, with 14 bases in between. The CDR3 region has the DNA TGTGCCAGCAGCGTAGCCCTGACAGGTGGCGGCTACACCTTC. Protein sequence: CASSVALTGGGYTF.

The rearrangement joins TRBV9 to TRBJ2-7; D uncertain. Germline CDR1 and CDR2: SGDLS and YYNGEE. V lost 0 bases to trimming and J lost 0 bases, with 10 bases between them. This CDR3 is built from 15 residues. The CDR3 coding sequence is TGTGCCAGCAGCGTAGAAATGGGCCACTCCTACGAGCAGTACTTC. It codes for CASSVEMGHSYEQYF.

The V and J genes are TRBV19 and TRBJ2-1, with 7 bases identical to TRBD2. The trim removed 3 bases at V and 1 base at J, leaving 9 bases unmatched. The CDR3 spans 17 residues. CDR1 and CDR2 from the germline V gene are LNHDA and SQIVND (reference sequence). For the CDR3, the DNA is TGTGCCAGTAGTATGGGGTATGCGGGAGTTTCCTACAATGAGCAGTTCTTC. This codes for CASSMGYAGVSYNEQFF.

This clone was counted a single time. The J gene is TRBJ2-1, the V gene TRBV6-2 or TRBV6-3, with 10 nucleotides matching TRBD2. CDR3 length: 17 residues. Germline V gene lookup returns CDR1 MNHEY and CDR2 SVGEGT. The junction had 10 bases not matched to a gene; V was cut back by 4 bases and J by 4 bases. CDR3 bases: TGTGCCAGCAGTTCCGAGCGGGAGGGCCGGAATTACAATGAGCAGTTCTTC. It specifies CASSSEREGRNYNEQFF.

In its sample, this clone was seen a few times. The CDR3 sequence: CASSYSLLYGYTF. CDR3 bases: TGTGCCAGCAGTTACAGCCTCCTCTATGGCTACACCTTC. J is TRBJ1-2 and V is TRBV6-5; no clear D gene. V lost 2 bases to trimming and J lost 4 bases, with 8 bases between them. CDR1 and CDR2 (germline): MNHEY, SVGAGI. The CDR3 is 13 amino acids.

This chain connects TRBV27 to TRBJ1-2; 8 bases line up with TRBD1. Per germline, CDR1 MNHEY and CDR2 SMNVEV (reference sequence). The V and J ends lost 0 bases and 4 bases, in that order; junction bases with no gene match: 1. The CDR3 has 14 amino acids. CDR3 sequence reads: CASSLSGQVYGYTF. The CDR3 DNA reads as TGTGCCAGCAGTTTATCGGGACAGGTCTATGGCTACACCTTC.

This chain links TRBV9 with TRBJ1-5; D call uncertain. The ends were cut back, 3 bases at V and 0 bases at J, with 13 bases in the middle. CDR3 length equals 16 residues. Germline V CDR1 and CDR2: SGDLS, YYNGEE. The DNA for the CDR3 is TGTGCCAGCAGCGAAGGAGGAGGATATAGCAATCAGCCCCAGCATTTT. Protein sequence: CASSEGGGYSNQPQHF.

CDR3 in amino acids: CATSDTLAGGTDTQYF. DNA for the CDR3: TGTGCCACCAGTGATACCTTAGCGGGGGGCACAGATACGCAGTATTTT. The gene calls are TRBV24-1 and TRBJ2-3; 9 positions agree with TRBD2. This CDR3 spans 16 amino acids. V shed 3 bases, J shed 1 base, and the junction held 4 bases outside the gene matches. Germline CDR1 reads KGHDR; CDR2 reads SFDVKD.

This clone was detected a few times. The sample holds other DNA sequences that translate to the same CDR3. The chain recombines TRBV5-1 with TRBJ2-7; 8 nucleotides agree with TRBD1. V was pared by 0 bases and J by 3 bases, with 2 bases of the junction left unmatched. The CDR3 has 14 amino acids. CDR1 is SGHRS, CDR2 YFSETQ, per germline. CDR3 sequence (DNA): TGCGCCAGCAGCTTGGGCAGGGGGCTCTACGAGCAGTACTTC. Translation: CASSLGRGLYEQYF.

This clone has a single count. J is TRBJ2-1 and V is TRBV11-2, with 9 bases fitting TRBD2. Per the germline V gene, CDR1 is SGHAT and CDR2 is FQNNGV. Germline trimming cut 5 bases from V and 3 bases from J; bases unmatched to any gene: 11. The CDR3 sequence is 17 residues long. The CDR3 coding sequence is TGTGCCAGCAGCCGTCCGGGGAGCGGGAGGTTCTACAATGAGCAGTTCTTC. Translating gives CASSRPGSGRFYNEQFF.

The rearrangement uses TRBV6-2 or TRBV6-3 and TRBJ1-2; D gene uncertain. Trimming stripped 6 bases from V and 4 bases from J, with 12 bases between. The CDR3 has 13 amino acids. Germline-derived CDR1 and CDR2 are MNHEY and SVGEGT. The CDR3 spells CASSLRSIYGYTF. The DNA of the CDR3 is TGTGCCAGCAGCCTCCGGTCTATCTATGGCTACACCTTC.

The V gene is TRBV28, the J gene TRBJ1-1; 7 nucleotides match TRBD1. Trimming took 6 bases from V and 3 from J; bases not matched to a gene: 7. CDR3 length: 14 residues. The germline V gene has CDR1 MDHEN and CDR2 SYDVKM. This CDR3 reads CASRTGTGYTEAFF. The CDR3 DNA sequence: TGTGCCAGCAGGACAGGGACGGGGTACACTGAAGCTTTCTTT.

This clone was found once. The rearrangement links TRBV27 to TRBJ2-5; 9 nucleotides agree with TRBD2. J gave up 6 bases and V 2 bases, and 7 bases lay outside the gene matches. Germline V lookup: CDR1 MNHEY, CDR2 SMNVEV (reference sequence). This CDR3 has 15 amino acids. The DNA of the CDR3 is TGTGCCAGCAGTTTAGTAGCGGGGGTTAGTCAGACCCAGTACTTC. This encodes CASSLVAGVSQTQYF.

This clone was detected once. This chain uses TRBV19 with TRBJ1-1, with D unresolved. Trimming took 5 bases from V and 0 from J, leaving 28 bases between them. Germline loops: CDR1 LNHDA, CDR2 SQIVND (reference sequence). The CDR3 covers 20 residues. The CDR3 nucleotides read TGTGCCAGTAGTCCTCTACTGGCTGTCGGGAGAAGCCCCTTGAACACTGAAGCTTTCTTT. It codes for CASSPLLAVGRSPLNTEAFF.

The chain recombines TRBV24-1 with TRBJ2-1; 7 bases fit TRBD1. CDR1 is KGHDR and CDR2 is SFDVKD in the germline V gene. The V segment lost 3 bases and the J segment 9 bases; nucleotides outside the gene matches: 10. This CDR3 is built from 15 residues. CDR3 in DNA: TGTGCCACCAGTGATGCGATGACAGGGTCGGGTGAGCAGTTCTTC. It translates to CATSDAMTGSGEQFF.

This rearrangement joins TRBV7-2 to TRBJ1-1; TRBD1 agrees at 10 bases. CDR3 length: 18 amino acids. Germline V gives CDR1 SGHTA, CDR2 FQGNSA. Losses at the gene ends were 2 bases for V and 5 bases for J; bases not matched to a gene: 14. This chain's CDR3 is CASSLFDIGGQGSTEAFF. The CDR3 DNA reads TGTGCCAGCAGCTTATTCGATATTGGGGGACAGGGGAGTACTGAAGCTTTCTTT.

J is TRBJ1-1 and V is TRBV7-9, with 8 bases lining up with TRBD1. Germline V gene data show CDR1 as SEHNR and CDR2 as FQNEAQ (reference sequence). This CDR3 is 14 amino acids long. V was clipped by 7 bases and J by 6 bases; unmatched bases: 10. The CDR3: CASTNPGGRAEAFF. CDR3 sequence (DNA): TGTGCCAGCACCAATCCAGGGGGCAGGGCTGAAGCTTTCTTT. Full variable domain (remainder filled in from reference TRBV7-9 and TRBJ1-1): DTGVSQNPRHKITKRGQNVTFRCDPISEHNRLYWYRQTLGQGPEFLTYFQNEAQLEKSRLLSDRFSAERPKGSFSTLEIQRTEQGDSAMYLCASTNPGGRAEAFFGQGTRLTVV.

The sample holds one count of this clone. Other DNA variants within this sample encode the same CDR3. This chain connects TRBV28 to TRBJ2-7; possibly TRBD2 for D (6 bases). Germline lookup yields CDR1 MDHEN and CDR2 SYDVKM. Trimming removed 9 bases from V and 4 bases from J, with 10 bases in between. The CDR3 runs 11 residues. The CDR3 loop reads CASSSGYEQYF. In nucleotides, the CDR3 is TGTGCCAGTAGCAGCGGGTACGAGCAGTACTTC.